This T cell receptor beta chain was sequenced for a study of STAT5B mutations in CD4+ large granular lymphocyte leukemia. Of note for this clone: No antigen is known for it.

Using immunoSEQ multiplex PCR, the repertoire was profiled, and TCRdb retains in-frame clones only, with some absent. The sample lists over 35,000 clones, roughly 83% occurring once. Study results and limitations: Data were not HLA-matched across samples.

Sequences were obtained from CD4+ T cells from blood buffy coats. This sequence was found in a human donor in good health.

This CDR3 is CASSPQVGVYEQYF. In DNA form, the CDR3 reads TGTGCCAGCAGCCCACAGGTCGGGGTTTACGAGCAGTACTTC. V and J are TRBV7-9 and TRBJ2-7, with D perhaps being TRBD1 or TRBD2 (5 bases each). V was cut by 5 bases and J by 4 bases, with 15 bases left in between. The germline CDR1 and CDR2 sequences are SEHNR and FQNEAQ (reference sequence). The length of the CDR3 is 14 residues.